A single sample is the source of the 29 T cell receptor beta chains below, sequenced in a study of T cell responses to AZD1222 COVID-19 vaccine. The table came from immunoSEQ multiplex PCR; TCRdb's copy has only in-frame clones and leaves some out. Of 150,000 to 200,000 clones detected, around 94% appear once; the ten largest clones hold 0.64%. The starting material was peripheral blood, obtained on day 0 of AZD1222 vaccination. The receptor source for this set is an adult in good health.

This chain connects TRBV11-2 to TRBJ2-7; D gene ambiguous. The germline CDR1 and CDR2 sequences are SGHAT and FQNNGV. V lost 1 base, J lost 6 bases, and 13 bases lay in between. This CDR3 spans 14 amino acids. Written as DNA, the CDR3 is TGTGCCAGCAGCTTAGCAGAGAGGTCCGCCGAGCAGTACTTC. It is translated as CASSLAERSAEQYF. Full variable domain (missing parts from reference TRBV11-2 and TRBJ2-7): EAGVAQSPRYKIIEKRQSVAFWCNPISGHATLYWYQQILGQGPKLLIQFQNNGVVDDSQLPKDRFSAERLKGVDSTLKIQPAKLEDSAVYLCASSLAERSAEQYFGPGTRLTVT.

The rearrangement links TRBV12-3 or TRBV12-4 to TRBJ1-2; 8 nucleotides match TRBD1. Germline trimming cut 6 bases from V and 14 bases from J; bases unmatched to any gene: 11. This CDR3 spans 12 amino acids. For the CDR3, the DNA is TGTGCCAGCAGCCCAGCCGGGACAGGAGGAACCTTC. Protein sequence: CASSPAGTGGTF.

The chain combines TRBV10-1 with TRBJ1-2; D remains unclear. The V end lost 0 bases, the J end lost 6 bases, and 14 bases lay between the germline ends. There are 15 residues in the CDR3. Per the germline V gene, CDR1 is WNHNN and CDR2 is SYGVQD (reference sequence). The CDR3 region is CASSESRSGTHGYTF. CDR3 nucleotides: TGCGCCAGCAGTGAGTCGCGGTCAGGTACCCATGGCTACACCTTC.

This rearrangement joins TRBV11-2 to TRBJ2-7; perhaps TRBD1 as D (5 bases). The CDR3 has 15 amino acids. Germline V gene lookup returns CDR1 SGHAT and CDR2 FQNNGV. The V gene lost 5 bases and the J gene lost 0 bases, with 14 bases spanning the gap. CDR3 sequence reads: CASSHTDSSSYEQYF. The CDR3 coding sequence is TGTGCCAGCAGCCATACCGACAGCTCCTCCTACGAGCAGTACTTC.

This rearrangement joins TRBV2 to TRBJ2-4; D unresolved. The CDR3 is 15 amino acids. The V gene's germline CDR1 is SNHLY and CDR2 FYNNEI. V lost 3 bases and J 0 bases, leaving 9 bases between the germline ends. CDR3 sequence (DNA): TGTGCCAGCAGTGAGTGGGTTCTAGCCAAAAACATTCAGTACTTC. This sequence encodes CASSEWVLAKNIQYF. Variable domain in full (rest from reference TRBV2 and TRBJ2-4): EPEVTQTPSHQVTQMGQEVILRCVPISNHLYFYWYRQILGQKVEFLVSFYNNEISEKSEIFDDQFSVERPDGSNFTLKIRSTKLEDSAMYFCASSEWVLAKNIQYFGAGTRLSVL.

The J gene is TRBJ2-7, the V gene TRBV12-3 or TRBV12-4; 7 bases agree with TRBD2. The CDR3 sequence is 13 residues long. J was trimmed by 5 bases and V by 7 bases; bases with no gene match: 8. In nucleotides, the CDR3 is TGTGCCAGCAAGGCGGGAGCAGTCGACGAGCAGTACTTC. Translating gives CASKAGAVDEQYF.

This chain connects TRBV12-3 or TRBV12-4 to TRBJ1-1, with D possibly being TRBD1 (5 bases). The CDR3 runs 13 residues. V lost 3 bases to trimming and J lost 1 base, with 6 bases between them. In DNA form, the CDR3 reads TGTGCCAGCAGTTTCGACAGGAACACTGAAGCTTTCTTT. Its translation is CASSFDRNTEAFF.

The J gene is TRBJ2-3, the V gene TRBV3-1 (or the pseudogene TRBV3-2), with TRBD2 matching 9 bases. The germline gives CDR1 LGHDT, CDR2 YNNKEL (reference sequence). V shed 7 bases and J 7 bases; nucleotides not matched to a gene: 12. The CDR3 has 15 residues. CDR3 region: CASTLRASGANTQYF. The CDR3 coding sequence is TGTGCCAGCACCCTCCGGGCTAGCGGGGCAAATACGCAGTATTTT.

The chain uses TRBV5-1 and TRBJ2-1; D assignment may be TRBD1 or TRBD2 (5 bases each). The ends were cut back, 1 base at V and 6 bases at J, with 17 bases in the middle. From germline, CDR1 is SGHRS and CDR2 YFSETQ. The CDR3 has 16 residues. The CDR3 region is CASSLSGAKNLNEQFF. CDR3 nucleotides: TGCGCCAGCAGCTTGTCCGGGGCCAAAAACCTCAATGAGCAGTTCTTC.

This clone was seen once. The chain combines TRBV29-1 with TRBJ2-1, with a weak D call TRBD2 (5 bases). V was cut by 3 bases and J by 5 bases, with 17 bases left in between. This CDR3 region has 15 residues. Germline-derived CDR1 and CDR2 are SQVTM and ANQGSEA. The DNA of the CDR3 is TGCAGCGTTGATCTACCGGGGAAGGGAAACAATGAGCAGTTCTTC. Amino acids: CSVDLPGKGNNEQFF.

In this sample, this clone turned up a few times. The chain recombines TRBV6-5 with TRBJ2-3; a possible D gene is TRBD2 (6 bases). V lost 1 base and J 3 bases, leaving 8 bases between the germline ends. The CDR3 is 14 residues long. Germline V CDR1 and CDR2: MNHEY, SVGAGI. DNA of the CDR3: TGTGCCAGCAGTTACTTCGGAGGGACAGATACGCAGTATTTT. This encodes CASSYFGGTDTQYF.

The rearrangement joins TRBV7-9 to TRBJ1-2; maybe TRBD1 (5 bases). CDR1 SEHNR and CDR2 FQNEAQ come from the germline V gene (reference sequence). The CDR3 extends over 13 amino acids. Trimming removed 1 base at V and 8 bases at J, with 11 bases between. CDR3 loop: CASSLDQGPGYTF. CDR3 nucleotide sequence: TGTGCCAGCAGCTTAGATCAGGGCCCGGGCTACACCTTC.

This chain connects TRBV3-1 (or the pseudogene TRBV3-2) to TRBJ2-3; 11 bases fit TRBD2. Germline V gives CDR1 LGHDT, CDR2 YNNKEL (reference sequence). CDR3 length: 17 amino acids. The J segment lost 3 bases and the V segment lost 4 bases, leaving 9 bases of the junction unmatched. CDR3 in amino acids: CASSLAGGLGITDTQYF. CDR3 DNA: TGTGCCAGCAGCCTAGCGGGAGGGCTCGGAATTACAGATACGCAGTATTTT.

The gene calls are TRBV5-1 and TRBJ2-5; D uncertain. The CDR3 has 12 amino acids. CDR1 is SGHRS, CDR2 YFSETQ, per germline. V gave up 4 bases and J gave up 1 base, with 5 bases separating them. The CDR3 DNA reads TGCGCCAGCAGCGAAACCCAAGAGACCCAGTACTTC. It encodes CASSETQETQYF. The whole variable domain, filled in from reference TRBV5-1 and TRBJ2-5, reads KAGVTQTPRYLIKTRGQQVTLSCSPISGHRSVSWYQQTPGQGLQFLFEYFSETQRNKGNFPGRFSGRQFSNSRSEMNVSTLELGDSALYLCASSETQETQYFGPGTRLLVL.

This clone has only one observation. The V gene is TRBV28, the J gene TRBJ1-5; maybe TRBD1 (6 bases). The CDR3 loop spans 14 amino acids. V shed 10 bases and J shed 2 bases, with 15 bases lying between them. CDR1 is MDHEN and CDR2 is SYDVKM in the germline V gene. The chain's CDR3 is CAIQGWDGNQPQHF. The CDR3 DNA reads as TGTGCCATCCAGGGGTGGGACGGCAATCAGCCCCAGCATTTT.

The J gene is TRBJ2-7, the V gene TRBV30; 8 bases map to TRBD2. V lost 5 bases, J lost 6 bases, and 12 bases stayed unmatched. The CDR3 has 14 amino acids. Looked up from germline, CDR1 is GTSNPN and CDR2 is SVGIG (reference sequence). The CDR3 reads CAWGPGREGLEQYF. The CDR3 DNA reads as TGTGCCTGGGGGCCGGGACGGGAGGGCCTCGAGCAGTACTTC.

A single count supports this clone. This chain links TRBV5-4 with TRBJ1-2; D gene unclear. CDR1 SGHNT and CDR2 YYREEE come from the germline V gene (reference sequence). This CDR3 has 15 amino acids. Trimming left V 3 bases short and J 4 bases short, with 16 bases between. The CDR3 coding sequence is TGTGCCAGCAGCTCGGCGGACTTAGTAATCTATGGCTACACCTTC. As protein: CASSSADLVIYGYTF.

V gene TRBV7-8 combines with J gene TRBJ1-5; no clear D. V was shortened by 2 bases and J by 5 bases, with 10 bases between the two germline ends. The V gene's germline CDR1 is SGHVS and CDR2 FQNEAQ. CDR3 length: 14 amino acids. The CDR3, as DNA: TGTGCCAGCAGCTTAACGGGTAGTGATCAGCCCCAGCATTTT. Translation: CASSLTGSDQPQHF.

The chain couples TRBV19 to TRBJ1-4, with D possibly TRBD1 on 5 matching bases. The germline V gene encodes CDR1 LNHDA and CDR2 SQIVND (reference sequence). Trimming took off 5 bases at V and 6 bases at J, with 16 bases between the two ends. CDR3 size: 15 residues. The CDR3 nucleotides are TGTGCCAGTAGTCCACAGGATTCTTTGGATGAAAAACTGTTTTTT. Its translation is CASSPQDSLDEKLFF.

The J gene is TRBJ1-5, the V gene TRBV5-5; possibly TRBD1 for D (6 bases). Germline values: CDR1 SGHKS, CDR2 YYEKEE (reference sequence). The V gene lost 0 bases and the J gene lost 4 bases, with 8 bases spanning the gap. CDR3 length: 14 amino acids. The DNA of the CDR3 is TGTGCCAGCAGCTTGGGGGGGCTAAATCAGCCCCAGCATTTT. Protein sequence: CASSLGGLNQPQHF.

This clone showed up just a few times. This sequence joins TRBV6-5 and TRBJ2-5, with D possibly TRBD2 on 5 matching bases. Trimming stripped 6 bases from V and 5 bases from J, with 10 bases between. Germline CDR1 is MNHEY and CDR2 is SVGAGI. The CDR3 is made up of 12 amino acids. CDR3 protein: CASRRGPETQYF. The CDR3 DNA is TGTGCCAGCAGACGAGGGCCCGAGACCCAGTACTTC.

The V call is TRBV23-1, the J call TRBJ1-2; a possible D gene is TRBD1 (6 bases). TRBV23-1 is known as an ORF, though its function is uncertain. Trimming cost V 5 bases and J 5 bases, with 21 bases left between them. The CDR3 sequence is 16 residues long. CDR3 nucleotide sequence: TGCGCCAGCAGTACGGGGGCACAGTTGAGACCTTATGGCTACACCTTC. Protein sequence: CASSTGAQLRPYGYTF.

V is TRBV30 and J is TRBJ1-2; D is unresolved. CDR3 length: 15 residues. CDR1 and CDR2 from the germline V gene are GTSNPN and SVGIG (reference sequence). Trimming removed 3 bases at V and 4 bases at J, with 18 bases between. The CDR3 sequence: CAWRQKTPDGYGYTF. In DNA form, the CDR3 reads TGTGCCTGGAGGCAAAAGACACCCGACGGCTATGGCTACACCTTC. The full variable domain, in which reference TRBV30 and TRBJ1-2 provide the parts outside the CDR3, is SQTIHQWPATLVQPVGSPLSLECTVEGTSNPNLYWYRQAAGRGLQLLFYSVGIGQISSEVPQNLSASRPQDRQFILSSKKLLLSDSGFYLCAWRQKTPDGYGYTFGSGTRLTVV.

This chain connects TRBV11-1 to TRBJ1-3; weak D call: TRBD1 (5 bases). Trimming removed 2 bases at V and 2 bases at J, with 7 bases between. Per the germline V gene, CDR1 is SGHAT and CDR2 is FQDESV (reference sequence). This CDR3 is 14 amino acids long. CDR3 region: CASSLPGTGNTIYF. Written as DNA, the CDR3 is TGTGCCAGCAGCTTACCAGGGACTGGAAACACCATATATTTT. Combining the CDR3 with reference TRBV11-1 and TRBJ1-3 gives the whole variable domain EAEVAQSPRYKITEKSQAVAFWCDPISGHATLYWYRQILGQGPELLVQFQDESVVDDSQLPKDRFSAERLKGVDSTLKIQPAELGDSAMYLCASSLPGTGNTIYFGEGSWLTVV.

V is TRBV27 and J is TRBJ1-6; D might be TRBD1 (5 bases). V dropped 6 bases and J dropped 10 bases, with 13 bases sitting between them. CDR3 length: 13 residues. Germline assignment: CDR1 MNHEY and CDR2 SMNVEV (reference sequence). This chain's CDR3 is CASSQGLRSPLHF. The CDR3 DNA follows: TGTGCCAGCAGCCAGGGTTTGAGGTCACCCCTCCACTTT.

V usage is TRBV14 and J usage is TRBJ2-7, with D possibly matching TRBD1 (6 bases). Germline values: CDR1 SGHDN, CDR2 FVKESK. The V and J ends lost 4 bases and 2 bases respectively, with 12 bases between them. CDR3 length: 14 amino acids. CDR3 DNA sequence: TGTGCCAGCAGCCCGCCGGGACAAGCCTACGAGCAGTACTTC. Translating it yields CASSPPGQAYEQYF.

DNA for the CDR3: TGCGCCAGCAGCTTGTTGGGGGCAGGGGGTGAGCAGTACTTC. Its protein is CASSLLGAGGEQYF. The chain couples TRBV5-1 to TRBJ2-7; 7 bases are a match to TRBD1. V was clipped by 1 base and J by 7 bases; unmatched bases: 8. This CDR3 has 14 residues. Germline-derived CDR1 and CDR2 are SGHRS and YFSETQ.

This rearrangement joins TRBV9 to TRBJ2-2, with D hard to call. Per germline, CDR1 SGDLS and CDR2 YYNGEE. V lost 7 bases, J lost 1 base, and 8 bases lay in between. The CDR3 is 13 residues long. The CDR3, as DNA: TGTGCCAGCGAGGCGCAGAACACCGGGGAGCTGTTTTTT. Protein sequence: CASEAQNTGELFF. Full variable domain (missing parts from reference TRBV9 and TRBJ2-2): DSGVTQTPKHLITATGQRVTLRCSPRSGDLSVYWYQQSLDQGLQFLIQYYNGEERAKGNILERFSAQQFPDLHSELNLSSLELGDSALYFCASEAQNTGELFFGEGSRLTVL.

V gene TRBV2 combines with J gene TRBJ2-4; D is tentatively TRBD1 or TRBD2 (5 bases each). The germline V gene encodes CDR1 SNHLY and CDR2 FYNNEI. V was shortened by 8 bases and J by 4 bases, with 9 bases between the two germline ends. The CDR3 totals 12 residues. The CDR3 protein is CASEGQKNIQYF. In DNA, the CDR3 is TGTGCCAGCGAGGGGCAGAAAAACATTCAGTACTTC.